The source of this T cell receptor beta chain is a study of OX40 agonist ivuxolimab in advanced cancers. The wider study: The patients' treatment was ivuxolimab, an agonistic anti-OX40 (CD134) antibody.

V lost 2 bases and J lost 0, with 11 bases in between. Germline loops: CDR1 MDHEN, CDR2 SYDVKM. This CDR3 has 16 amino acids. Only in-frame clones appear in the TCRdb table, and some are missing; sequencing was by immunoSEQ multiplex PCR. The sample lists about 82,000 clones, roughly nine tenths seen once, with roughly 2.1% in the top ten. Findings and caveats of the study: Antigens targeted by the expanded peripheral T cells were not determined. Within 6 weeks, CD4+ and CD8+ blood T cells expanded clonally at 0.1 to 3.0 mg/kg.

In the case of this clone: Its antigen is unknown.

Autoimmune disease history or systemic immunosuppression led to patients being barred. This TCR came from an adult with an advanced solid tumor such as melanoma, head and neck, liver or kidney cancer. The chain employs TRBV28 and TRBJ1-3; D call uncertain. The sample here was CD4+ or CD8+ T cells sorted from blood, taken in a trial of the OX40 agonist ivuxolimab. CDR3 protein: CASSLNEAASGNTIYF. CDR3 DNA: TGTGCCAGCAGTTTAAACGAGGCTGCCTCTGGAAACACCATATATTTT.